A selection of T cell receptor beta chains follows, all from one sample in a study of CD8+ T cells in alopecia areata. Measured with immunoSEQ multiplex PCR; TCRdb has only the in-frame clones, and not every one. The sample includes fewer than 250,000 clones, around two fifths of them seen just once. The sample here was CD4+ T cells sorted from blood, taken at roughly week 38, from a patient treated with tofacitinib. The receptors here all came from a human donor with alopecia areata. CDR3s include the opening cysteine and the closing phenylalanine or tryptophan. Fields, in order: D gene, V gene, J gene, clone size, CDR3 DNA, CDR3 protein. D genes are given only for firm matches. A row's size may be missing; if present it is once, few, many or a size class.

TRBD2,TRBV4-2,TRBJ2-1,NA,TGTGCCAGCAGCCAGGCGACTAGCGGATACAATGAGCAGTTCTTC,CASSQATSGYNEQFF
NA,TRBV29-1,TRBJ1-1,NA,TGCAGCGGCACCACGAGGGGACCAGGCACTGAAGCTTTCTTT,CSGTTRGPGTEAFF
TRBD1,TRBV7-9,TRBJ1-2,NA,TGTGCCAGCAGCTTAGGAGACAGGGGCTATGGCTACACCTTC,CASSLGDRGYGYTF
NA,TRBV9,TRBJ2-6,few,TGTGCCAGCAGCGTAGGGTTCTCTGGGGCCAACGTCCTGACTTTC,CASSVGFSGANVLTF
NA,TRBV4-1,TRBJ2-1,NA,TGCGCCAGCAGCCAAGAGTACTCCTACAATGAGCAGTTCTTC,CASSQEYSYNEQFF
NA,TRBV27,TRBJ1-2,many,TGTGCCAGCAGTTTATCCCCTCGGGGGAGCTATGGCTACACCTTC,CASSLSPRGSYGYTF
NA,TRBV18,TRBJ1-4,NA,TGTGCCAGCTCACCGGGGCTCGGTGAAAAACTGTTTTTT,CASSPGLGEKLFF
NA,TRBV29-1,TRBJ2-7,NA,TGCAGCGTTGAGGACCGTGGCGGTTACGAGCAGTACTTC,CSVEDRGGYEQYF
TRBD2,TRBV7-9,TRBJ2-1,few,TGTGCCAGCAGCTTACTGGCGGGAGGCTACAATGAGCAGTTCTTC,CASSLLAGGYNEQFF
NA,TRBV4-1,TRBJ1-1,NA,TGCGCCAGCAGCCAGGTTGGGGAGAACACTGAAGCTTTCTTT,CASSQVGENTEAFF
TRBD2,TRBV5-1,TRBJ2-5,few,TGCGCCAGCAGCTTGGCTAGCGGGAGAGAGACCCAGTACTTC,CASSLASGRETQYF
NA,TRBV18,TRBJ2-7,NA,TGTGCCAGCTCACCATCGGGTTTCGACTACGAGCAGTACTTC,CASSPSGFDYEQYF
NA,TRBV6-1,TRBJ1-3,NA,TGTGCCAGCAGTGTAAAGGACTCTGGAAACACCATATATTTT,CASSVKDSGNTIYF
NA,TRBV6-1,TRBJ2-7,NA,TGTGCCAGCAGTGAAGAATCAGGCCGAACGAGGGAGCAGTACTTC,CASSEESGRTREQYF
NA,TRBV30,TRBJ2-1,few,TGTGCCTGGAGTGCTGTGGCGACCCCTTTGGGCTCCTACAATGAGCAGTTCTTC,CAWSAVATPLGSYNEQFF
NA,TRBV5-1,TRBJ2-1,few,TGCGCCAGCAGCTTAACACGGGAGGAGCAGTTCTTC,CASSLTREEQFF
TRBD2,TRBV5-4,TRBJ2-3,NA,TGTGCCAGCAGCCGGGGACTAGATACAAGCACAGATACGCAGTATTTT,CASSRGLDTSTDTQYF
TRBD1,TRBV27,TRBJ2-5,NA,TGTGCCAGCAGTTTGACCGGGACAGGGGTGGAGACCCAGTACTTC,CASSLTGTGVETQYF
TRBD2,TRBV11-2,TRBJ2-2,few,TGTGCCAGCAGCTGGACTAGCGGGATTGACACCGGGGAGCTGTTTTTT,CASSWTSGIDTGELFF
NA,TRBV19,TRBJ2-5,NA,TGTGCCAGTAAGGGCCAGCAAGAGACCCAGTACTTC,CASKGQQETQYF
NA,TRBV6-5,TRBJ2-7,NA,TGTGCCAGCAGTTACCGGTACGAGCAGTACTTC,CASSYRYEQYF
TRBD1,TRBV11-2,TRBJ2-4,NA,TGTGCCAGCAGCTCTATAGCCCAGGGGGAAAACATTCAGTACTTC,CASSSIAQGENIQYF
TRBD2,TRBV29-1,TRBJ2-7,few,TGCAGCGTTGTAGCGGGGCTTGGGCAGTACTTC,CSVVAGLGQYF
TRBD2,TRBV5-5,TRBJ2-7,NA,TGTGCCAGCAGCCTAGCGGGAGGAGAGTACGAGCAGTACTTC,CASSLAGGEYEQYF
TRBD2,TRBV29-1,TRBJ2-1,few,TGCAGCGTCGATAAGACTAGCGGGGCCTCCGATGAGCAGTTCTTC,CSVDKTSGASDEQFF
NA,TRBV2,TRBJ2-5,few,TGTGCCAGCTCCCCTCGGAGGGACGGAGAGACCCAGTACTTC,CASSPRRDGETQYF
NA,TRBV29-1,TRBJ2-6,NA,TGCAGCGTTGGGAGGGTTGGGGCCAACGTCCTGACTTTC,CSVGRVGANVLTF
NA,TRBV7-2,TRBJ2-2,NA,TGTGCCAGCAGCCGCATATCTAGCGCAGAGCGGTCCGGGGAGCTGTTTTTT,CASSRISSAERSGELFF
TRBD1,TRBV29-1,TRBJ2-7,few,TGCAGCGTTGAAGTCGGACAGGGTGTTACCTCCTACGAGCAGTACTTC,CSVEVGQGVTSYEQYF
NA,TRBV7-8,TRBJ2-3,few,TGTGCCAGCAGCACAGGCGCAGATACGCAGTATTTT,CASSTGADTQYF
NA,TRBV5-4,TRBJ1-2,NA,TGTGCCAGCAGCTTGGAACAGCATAACTATGGCTACACCTTC,CASSLEQHNYGYTF
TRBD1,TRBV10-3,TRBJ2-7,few,TGTGCCATCAGTTTGACAGGGGCCACAAACGAGCAGTACTTC,CAISLTGATNEQYF
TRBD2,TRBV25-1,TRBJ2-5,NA,TGTGCCAGCTCCCCGGGACTAGCGTTACAAGAGACCCAGTACTTC,CASSPGLALQETQYF
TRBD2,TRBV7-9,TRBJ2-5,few,TGTGCCAGCAGCTTGACTAGCGCGGACTTC,CASSLTSADF
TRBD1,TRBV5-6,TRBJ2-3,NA,TGTGCCAGCAGCTTGGGGGGACAGGGCGGTACGCAGTATTTT,CASSLGGQGGTQYF
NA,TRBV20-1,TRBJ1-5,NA,TGCAGTGTAAGCCCGGGTCAGCCCCAGCATTTT,CSVSPGQPQHF
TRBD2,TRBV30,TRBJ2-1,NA,TGTGCCGGAACGGGACTAGCGGGTAATGAGCAGTTCTTC,CAGTGLAGNEQFF
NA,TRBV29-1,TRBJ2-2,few,TGCAGCGTTGGGCGCACCGGGGAGCTGTTTTTT,CSVGRTGELFF
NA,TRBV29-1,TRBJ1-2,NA,TGCAGCGTTAGGGCTGGCGGCTGGTATGGCTACACCTTC,CSVRAGGWYGYTF
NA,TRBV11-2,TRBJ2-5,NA,TGTGCCAGCAGACCACCACCGGGAGTTGAGACCCAGTACTTC,CASRPPPGVETQYF
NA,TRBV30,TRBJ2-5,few,TGTGCCTGGAGTGTACACGCGGTAGAGACCCAGTACTTC,CAWSVHAVETQYF
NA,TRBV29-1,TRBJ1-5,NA,TGCAGCGTTGTCGGACCCAGCAATCAGCCCCAGCATTTT,CSVVGPSNQPQHF